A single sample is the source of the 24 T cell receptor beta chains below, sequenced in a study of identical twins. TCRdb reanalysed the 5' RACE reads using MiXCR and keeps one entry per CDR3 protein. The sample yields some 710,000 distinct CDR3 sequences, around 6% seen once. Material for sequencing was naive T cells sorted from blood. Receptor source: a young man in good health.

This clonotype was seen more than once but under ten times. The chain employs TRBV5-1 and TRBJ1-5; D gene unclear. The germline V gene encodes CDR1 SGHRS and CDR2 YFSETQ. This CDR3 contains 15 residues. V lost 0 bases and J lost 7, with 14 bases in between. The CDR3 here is CASSLEGRNFQPQHF. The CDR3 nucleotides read TGCGCCAGCAGCTTGGAGGGTCGGAACTTCCAGCCCCAGCATTTT.

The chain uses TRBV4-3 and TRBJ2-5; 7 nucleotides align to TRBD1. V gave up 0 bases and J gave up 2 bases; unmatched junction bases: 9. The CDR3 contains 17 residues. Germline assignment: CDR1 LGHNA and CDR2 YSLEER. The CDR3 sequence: CASSQDAILDRQETQYF. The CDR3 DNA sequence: TGCGCCAGCAGCCAAGACGCGATTCTGGACAGGCAAGAGACCCAGTACTTC.

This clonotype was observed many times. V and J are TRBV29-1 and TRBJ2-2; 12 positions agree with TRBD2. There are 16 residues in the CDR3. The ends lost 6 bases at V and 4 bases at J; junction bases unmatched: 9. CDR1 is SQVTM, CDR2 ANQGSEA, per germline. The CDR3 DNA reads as TGCAGCGTCGCGACTAGCGGGAGAGCCGGCACCGGGGAGCTGTTTTTT. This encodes CSVATSGRAGTGELFF.

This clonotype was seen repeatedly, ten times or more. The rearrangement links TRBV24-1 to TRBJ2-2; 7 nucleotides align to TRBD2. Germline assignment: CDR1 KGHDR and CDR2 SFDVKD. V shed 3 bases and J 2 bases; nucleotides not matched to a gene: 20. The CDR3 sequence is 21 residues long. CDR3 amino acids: CATSDPGLKTPGTINTGELFF. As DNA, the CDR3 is TGTGCCACCAGTGATCCAGGACTGAAGACACCCGGGACTATAAACACCGGGGAGCTGTTTTTT.

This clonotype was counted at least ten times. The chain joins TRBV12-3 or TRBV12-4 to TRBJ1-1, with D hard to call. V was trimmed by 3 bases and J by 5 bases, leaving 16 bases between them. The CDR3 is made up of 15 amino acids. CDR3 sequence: CASSFAGGLETEAFF. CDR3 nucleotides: TGTGCCAGCAGTTTCGCGGGAGGATTGGAAACTGAAGCTTTCTTT.

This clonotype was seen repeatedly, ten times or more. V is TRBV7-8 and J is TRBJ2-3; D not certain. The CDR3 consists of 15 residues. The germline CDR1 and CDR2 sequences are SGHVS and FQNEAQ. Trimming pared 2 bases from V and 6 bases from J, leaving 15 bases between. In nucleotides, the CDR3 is TGTGCCAGCAGCTTAATCCCTAGTCCACAGGATACGCAGTATTTT. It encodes CASSLIPSPQDTQYF.

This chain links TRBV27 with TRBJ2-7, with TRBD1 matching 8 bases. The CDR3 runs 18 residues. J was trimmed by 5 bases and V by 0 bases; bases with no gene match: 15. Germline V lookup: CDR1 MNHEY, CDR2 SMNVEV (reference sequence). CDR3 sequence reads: CASSLSVGDRLYLNEQYF. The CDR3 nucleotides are TGTGCCAGCAGTTTATCGGTGGGGGACAGGTTGTATCTAAACGAGCAGTACTTC.

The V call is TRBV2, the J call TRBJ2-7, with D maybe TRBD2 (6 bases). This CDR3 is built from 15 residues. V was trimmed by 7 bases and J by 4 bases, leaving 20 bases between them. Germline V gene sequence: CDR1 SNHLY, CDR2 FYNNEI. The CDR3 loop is CASKMGGILPYEQYV. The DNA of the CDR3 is TGTGCCAGCAAGATGGGCGGGATACTCCCTTACGAGCAGTACGTC.

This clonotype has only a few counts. This CDR3 reads CASSLQNNFDNEQFF. The CDR3 DNA follows: TGTGCCAGCAGCCTACAAAACAACTTCGACAATGAGCAGTTCTTC. The genes are TRBV6-2 or TRBV6-3 and TRBJ2-1, with no clear D. In germline, CDR1 is MNHEY, CDR2 SVGEGT. The CDR3 contains 15 residues. The V end was cut by 6 bases, the J end by 5 bases, with 17 bases between.

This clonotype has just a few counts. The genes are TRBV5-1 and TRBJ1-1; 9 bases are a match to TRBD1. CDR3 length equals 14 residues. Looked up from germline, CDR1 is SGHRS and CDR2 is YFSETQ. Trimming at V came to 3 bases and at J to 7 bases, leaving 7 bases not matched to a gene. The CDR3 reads CASSSQQGAFEAFF. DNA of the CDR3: TGCGCCAGCAGCTCCCAACAGGGGGCGTTTGAAGCTTTCTTT.

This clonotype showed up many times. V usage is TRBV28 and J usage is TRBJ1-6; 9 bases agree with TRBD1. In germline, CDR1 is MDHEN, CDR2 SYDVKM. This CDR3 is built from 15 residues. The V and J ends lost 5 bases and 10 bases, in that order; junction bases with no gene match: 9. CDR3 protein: CASSITGGQASPLHF. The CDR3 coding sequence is TGTGCCAGCAGTATAACAGGGGGCCAAGCGTCACCCCTCCACTTT.

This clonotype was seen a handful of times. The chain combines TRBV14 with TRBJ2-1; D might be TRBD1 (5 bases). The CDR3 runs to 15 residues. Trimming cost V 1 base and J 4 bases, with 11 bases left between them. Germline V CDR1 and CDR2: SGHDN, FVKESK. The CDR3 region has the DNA TGTGCCAGCAGCCAAGTCTTGGGGCTTTACAATGAGCAGTTCTTC. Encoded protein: CASSQVLGLYNEQFF.

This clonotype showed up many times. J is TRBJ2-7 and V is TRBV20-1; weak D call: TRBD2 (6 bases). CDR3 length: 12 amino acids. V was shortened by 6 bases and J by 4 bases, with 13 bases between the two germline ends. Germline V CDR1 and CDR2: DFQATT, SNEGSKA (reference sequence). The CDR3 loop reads CSAGTLPYEQYV. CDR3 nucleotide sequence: TGCAGTGCAGGGACTTTACCGTACGAGCAGTACGTC.

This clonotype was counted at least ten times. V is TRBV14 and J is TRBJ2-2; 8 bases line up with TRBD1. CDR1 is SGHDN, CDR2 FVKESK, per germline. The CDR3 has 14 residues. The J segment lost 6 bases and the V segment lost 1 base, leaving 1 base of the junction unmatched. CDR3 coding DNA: TGTGCCAGCAGCCAAGCGACAGGGGCCGGGGAGCTGTTTTTT. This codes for CASSQATGAGELFF.

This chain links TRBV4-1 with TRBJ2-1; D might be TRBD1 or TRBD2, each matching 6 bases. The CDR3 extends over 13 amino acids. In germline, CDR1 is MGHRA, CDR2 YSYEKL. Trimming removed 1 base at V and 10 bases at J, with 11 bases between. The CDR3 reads CASSQVGGTEQFF. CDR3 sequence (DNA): TGCGCCAGCAGCCAAGTTGGGGGGACAGAGCAGTTCTTC.

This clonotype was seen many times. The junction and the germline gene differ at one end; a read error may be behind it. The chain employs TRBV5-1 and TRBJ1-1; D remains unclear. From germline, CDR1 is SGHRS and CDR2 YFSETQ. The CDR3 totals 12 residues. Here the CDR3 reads CASSVGNTEAFF. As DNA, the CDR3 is TGTGCCAGCAGCGTAGGGAACACTGAAGCTTTCTTT. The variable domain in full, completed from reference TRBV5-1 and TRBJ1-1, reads KAGVTQTPRYLIKTRGQQVTLSCSPISGHRSVSWYQQTPGQGLQFLFEYFSETQRNKGNFPGRFSGRQFSNSRSEMNVSTLELGDSALYLCASSVGNTEAFFGQGTRLTVV.

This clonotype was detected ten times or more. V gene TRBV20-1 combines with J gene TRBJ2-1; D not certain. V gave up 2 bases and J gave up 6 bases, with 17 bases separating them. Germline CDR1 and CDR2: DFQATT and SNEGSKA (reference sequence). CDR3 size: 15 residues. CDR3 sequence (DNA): TGCAGTGCTAGATGGGCTTTAGGGCAAGGCAATGAGCAGTTCTTC. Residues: CSARWALGQGNEQFF.

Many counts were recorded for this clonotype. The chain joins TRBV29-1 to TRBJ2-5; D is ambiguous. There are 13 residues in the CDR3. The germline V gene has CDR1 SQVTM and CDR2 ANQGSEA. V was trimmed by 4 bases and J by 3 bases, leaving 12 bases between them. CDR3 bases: TGCAGCGTTGGGTGGAACAGCAAAGAGACCCAGTACTTC. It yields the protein CSVGWNSKETQYF.

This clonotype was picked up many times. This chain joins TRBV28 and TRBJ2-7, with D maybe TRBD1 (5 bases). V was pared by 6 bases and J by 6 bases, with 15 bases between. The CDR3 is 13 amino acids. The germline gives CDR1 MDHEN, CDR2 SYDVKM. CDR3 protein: CASSLPDSAEQYF. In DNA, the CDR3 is TGTGCCAGCAGCCTACCCGACAGTGCCGAGCAGTACTTC. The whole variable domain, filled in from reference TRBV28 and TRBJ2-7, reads DVKVTQSSRYLVKRTGEKVFLECVQDMDHENMFWYRQDPGLGLRLIYFSYDVKMKEKGDIPEGYSVSREKKERFSLILESASTNQTSMYLCASSLPDSAEQYFGPGTRLTVT.

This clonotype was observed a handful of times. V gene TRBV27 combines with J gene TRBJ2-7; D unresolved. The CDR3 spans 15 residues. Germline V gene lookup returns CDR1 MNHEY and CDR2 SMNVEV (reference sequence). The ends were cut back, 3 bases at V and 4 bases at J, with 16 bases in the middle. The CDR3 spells CASSFLGRPVYEQYV. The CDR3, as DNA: TGTGCCAGCAGTTTCCTGGGCAGGCCCGTTTACGAGCAGTACGTC.

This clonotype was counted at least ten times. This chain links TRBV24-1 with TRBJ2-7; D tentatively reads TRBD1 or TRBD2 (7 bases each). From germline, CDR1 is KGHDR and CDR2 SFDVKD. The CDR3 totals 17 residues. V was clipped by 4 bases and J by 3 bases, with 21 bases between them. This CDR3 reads CATSDKTGFGGDYEQYF. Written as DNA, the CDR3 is TGTGCCACCAGTGACAAGACAGGGTTTGGGGGGGACTACGAGCAGTACTTC.

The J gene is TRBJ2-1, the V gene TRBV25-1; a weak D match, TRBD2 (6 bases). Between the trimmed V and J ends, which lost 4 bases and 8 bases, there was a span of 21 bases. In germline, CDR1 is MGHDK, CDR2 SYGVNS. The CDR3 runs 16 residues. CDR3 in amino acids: CASSADGAARGDEQFF. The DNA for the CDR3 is TGTGCCAGCAGTGCTGATGGTGCCGCGCGGGGCGATGAGCAGTTCTTC. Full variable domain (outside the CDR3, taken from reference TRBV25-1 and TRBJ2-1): EADIYQTPRYLVIGTGKKITLECSQTMGHDKMYWYQQDPGMELHLIHYSYGVNSTEKGDLSSESTVSRIRTEHFPLTLESARPSHTSQYLCASSADGAARGDEQFFGPGTRLTVL.

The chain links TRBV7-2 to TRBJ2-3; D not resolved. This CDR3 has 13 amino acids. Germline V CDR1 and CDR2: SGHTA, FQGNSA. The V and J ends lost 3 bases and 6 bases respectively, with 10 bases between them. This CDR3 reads CASSFEPTDTQYF. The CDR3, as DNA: TGTGCCAGCAGCTTCGAACCGACCGATACGCAGTATTTT.

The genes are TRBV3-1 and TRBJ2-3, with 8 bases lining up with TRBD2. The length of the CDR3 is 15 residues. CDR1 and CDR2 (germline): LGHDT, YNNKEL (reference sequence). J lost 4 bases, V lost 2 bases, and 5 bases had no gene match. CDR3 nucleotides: TGTGCCAGCAGCCAATATCGGGAGGGGTCAGATACGCAGTATTTT. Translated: CASSQYREGSDTQYF.